Following are 3 T cell receptor beta chains from one sample sequenced in a study of blood T cell repertoires in COVID-19. Method: immunoSEQ multiplex PCR; TCRdb's copy keeps in-frame clones and lacks some. The sample holds roughly 70,000 clones; about four fifths are singletons and the top ten take 14% to 15%. The sample was peripheral blood. All receptors come from a man in his fifties or sixties with COVID-19, enrolled during active disease.

The chain is built from TRBV18 and TRBJ2-2, with D possibly being TRBD2 (5 bases). Per germline, CDR1 KGHSH and CDR2 LQKENI. V lost 3 bases to trimming and J lost 7 bases, with 30 bases between them. This CDR3 spans 20 amino acids. Written as DNA, the CDR3 is TGTGCCAGCTCACCGGGTAAGTCTGTTGGGAGTACCGTTGAATTCGGGGAGCTGTTTTTT. This codes for CASSPGKSVGSTVEFGELFF.

The chain carries TRBV5-6 and TRBJ2-3, with D unclear. V was trimmed by 0 bases and J by 4 bases, leaving 6 bases between them. Germline loops: CDR1 SGHDT, CDR2 YYEEEE. CDR3 length: 13 residues. In DNA, the CDR3 is TGTGCCAGCAGCTTGGGTTATGCAGATACGCAGTATTTT. Its protein is CASSLGYADTQYF.

This sequence joins TRBV10-3 and TRBJ2-2, with D possibly matching TRBD2 (5 bases). From germline, CDR1 is ENHRY and CDR2 SYGVKD. Deletions cut 3 bases from V and 5 bases from J, with 16 bases between. CDR3 size: 16 residues. CDR3 protein: CAISELFKRGTGELFF. CDR3 nucleotide sequence: TGTGCCATCAGTGAACTCTTCAAAAGAGGGACCGGGGAGCTGTTTTTT.